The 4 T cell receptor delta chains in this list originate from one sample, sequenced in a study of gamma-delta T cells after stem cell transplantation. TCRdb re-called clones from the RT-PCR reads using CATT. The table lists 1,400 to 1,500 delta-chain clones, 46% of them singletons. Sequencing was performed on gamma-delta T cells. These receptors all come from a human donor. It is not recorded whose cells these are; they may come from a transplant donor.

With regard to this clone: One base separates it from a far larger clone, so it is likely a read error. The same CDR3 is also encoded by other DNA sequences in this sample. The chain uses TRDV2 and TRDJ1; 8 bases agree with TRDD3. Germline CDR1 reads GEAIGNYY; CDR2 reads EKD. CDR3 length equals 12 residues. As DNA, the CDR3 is TGTGCCTGTGACAAGGTCTGCACTGGGGGCTTCTTT. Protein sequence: CACDKVCTGGFF.

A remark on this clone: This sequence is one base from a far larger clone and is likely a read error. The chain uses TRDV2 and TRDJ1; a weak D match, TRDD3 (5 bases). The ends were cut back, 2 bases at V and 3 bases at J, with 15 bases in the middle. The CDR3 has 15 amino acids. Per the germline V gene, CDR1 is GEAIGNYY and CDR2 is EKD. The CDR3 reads CACDRLGPLADKLIF. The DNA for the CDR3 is TGTGCCTGTGACAGGCTGGGCCCTCTGGCCGATAAACTCATCTTT.

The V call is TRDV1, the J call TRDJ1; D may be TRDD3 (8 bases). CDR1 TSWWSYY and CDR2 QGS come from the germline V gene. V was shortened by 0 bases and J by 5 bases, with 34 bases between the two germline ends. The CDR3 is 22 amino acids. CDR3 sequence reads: CALGELDPLIPTPTGGHDKLIF. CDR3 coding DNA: TGTGCTCTTGGGGAACTTGACCCATTAATTCCTACGCCGACTGGGGGCCATGATAAACTCATCTTT.

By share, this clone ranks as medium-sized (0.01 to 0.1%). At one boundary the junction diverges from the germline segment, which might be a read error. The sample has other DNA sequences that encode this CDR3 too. CDR3 DNA: TGCGCCTGTGACACCCAGACTGGGTTCAGGGATAAACTCATCTTT. Amino acids: CACDTQTGFRDKLIF. The chain employs TRDV2 and TRDJ1; tentatively, D is TRDD3 (6 bases). The length of the CDR3 is 15 residues. Germline V gives CDR1 GEAIGNYY, CDR2 EKD.